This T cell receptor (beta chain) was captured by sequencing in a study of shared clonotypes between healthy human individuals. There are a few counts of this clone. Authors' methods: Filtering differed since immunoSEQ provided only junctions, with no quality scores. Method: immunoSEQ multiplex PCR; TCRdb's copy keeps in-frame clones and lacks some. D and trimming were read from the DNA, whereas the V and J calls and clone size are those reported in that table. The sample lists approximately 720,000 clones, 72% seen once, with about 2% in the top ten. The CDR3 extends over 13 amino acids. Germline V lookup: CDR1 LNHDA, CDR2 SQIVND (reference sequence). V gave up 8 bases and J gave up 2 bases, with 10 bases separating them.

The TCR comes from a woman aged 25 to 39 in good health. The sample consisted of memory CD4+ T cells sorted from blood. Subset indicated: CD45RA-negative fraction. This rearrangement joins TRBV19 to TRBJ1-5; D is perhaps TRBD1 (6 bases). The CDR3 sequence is CASGGAGNQPQHF. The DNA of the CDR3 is TGTGCCAGTGGGGGGGCAGGCAATCAGCCCCAGCATTTT.